The 10 T cell receptor beta chains in this list originate from one sample, sequenced in a study of shared clonotypes between healthy human individuals. Profiled with immunoSEQ multiplex PCR; TCRdb holds only in-frame clones, not every one. The table records about 980,000 clones, around three quarters of them present only once. The specimen sequenced was memory CD4+ T cells sorted from blood. Subset meaning: CD45RA-negative fraction. Receptors were obtained from a young man in good health.

The V call is TRBV29-1, the J call TRBJ2-2, with D possibly TRBD1 on 5 matching bases. The CDR3 runs 14 residues. Trimming left V 7 bases short and J 1 base short, with 13 bases between. Germline V gene lookup returns CDR1 SQVTM and CDR2 ANQGSEA. The CDR3: CSGKTDLNTGELFF. The CDR3 nucleotides read TGCAGCGGAAAGACAGATTTGAACACCGGGGAGCTGTTTTTT.

The chain links TRBV15 to TRBJ2-1, with a possible D match to TRBD2 (5 bases). V lost 1 base and J lost 7, with 20 bases in between. Germline V gene lookup returns CDR1 LNHNV and CDR2 YYDKDF (reference sequence). This CDR3 comprises 17 residues. In DNA form, the CDR3 reads TGTGCCACCAGCAGAGGATATTCGGGGAGCGCTGAAAATGAGCAGTTCTTC. This codes for CATSRGYSGSAENEQFF.

In its sample, this clone was seen many times. The chain has TRBV6-1 and TRBJ2-7; TRBD1 matches at 9 bases. CDR1 and CDR2 from the germline V gene are MNHNS and SASEGT. V trimming: 5 bases; J trimming: 2 bases; junction bases outside the gene matches: 4. This CDR3 is built from 14 residues. The CDR3 sequence: CASSQQGATYEQYF. DNA of the CDR3: TGTGCCAGCAGTCAACAGGGGGCGACCTACGAGCAGTACTTC.

This chain links TRBV19 with TRBJ1-5; D not resolved. The CDR3 spans 19 residues. Looked up from germline, CDR1 is LNHDA and CDR2 is SQIVND (reference sequence). Deletions cut 4 bases from V and 0 bases from J, with 22 bases between. CDR3 sequence: CASSTPRRPITNSNQPQHF. For the CDR3, the DNA is TGTGCCAGTAGTACCCCCCGGAGGCCAATTACTAATAGCAATCAGCCCCAGCATTTT. The whole variable domain, remainder taken from reference TRBV19 and TRBJ1-5, is DGGITQSPKYLFRKEGQNVTLSCEQNLNHDAMYWYRQDPGQGLRLIYYSQIVNDFQKGDIAEGYSVSREKKESFPLTVTSAQKNPTAFYLCASSTPRRPITNSNQPQHFGDGTRLSIL.

The chain joins TRBV5-1 to TRBJ2-7; maybe TRBD2 (6 bases). The CDR3 is made up of 13 amino acids. V lost 3 bases and J 6 bases, leaving 13 bases between the germline ends. Looked up from germline, CDR1 is SGHRS and CDR2 is YFSETQ. CDR3 residues: CASSSRGSGEQYF. CDR3 sequence (DNA): TGCGCCAGCAGCTCTCGGGGGTCCGGCGAGCAGTACTTC.

This sequence joins TRBV4-3 and TRBJ2-7; 7 bases are a match to TRBD1. With 3 bases clipped from V and 4 bases from J, the junction kept 9 bases outside the gene matches. There are 15 residues in the CDR3. Germline CDR1 and CDR2: LGHNA and YSLEER. The CDR3 DNA follows: TGCGCCAGCAGCCAGACCGGGACAGATACTTACGAGCAGTACTTC. This sequence encodes CASSQTGTDTYEQYF.

The V call is TRBV5-6, the J call TRBJ2-3; a possible D gene is TRBD2 (6 bases). This CDR3 is built from 14 residues. Germline-derived CDR1 and CDR2 are SGHDT and YYEEEE. Between the trimmed V and J ends, which lost 3 bases and 0 bases, there was a span of 8 bases. The CDR3 DNA follows: TGTGCCAGCAGCTGGGGGAGGAGCACAGATACGCAGTATTTT. This sequence encodes CASSWGRSTDTQYF.

V and J are TRBV18 and TRBJ2-3; 10 bases fit TRBD2. The germline V gene has CDR1 KGHSH and CDR2 LQKENI. Trimming cost V 4 bases and J 0 bases; bases outside gene matches: 10. This CDR3 comprises 18 residues. The CDR3 reads CASSLMGASGGSTDTQYF. The DNA of the CDR3 is TGTGCCAGCTCACTAATGGGAGCTAGCGGGGGTAGCACAGATACGCAGTATTTT. The whole variable domain, remainder taken from reference TRBV18 and TRBJ2-3, is NAGVMQNPRHLVRRRGQEARLRCSPMKGHSHVYWYRQLPEEGLKFMVYLQKENIIDESGMPKERFSAEFPKEGPSILRIQQVVRGDSAAYFCASSLMGASGGSTDTQYFGPGTRLTVL.

V gene TRBV18 combines with J gene TRBJ2-3, with 14 bases fitting TRBD2. This CDR3 has 16 residues. CDR1 and CDR2 (germline): KGHSH, LQKENI. V gave up 3 bases and J gave up 6 bases; unmatched junction bases: 5. The CDR3 protein is CASSPRTSGRSDTQYF. For the CDR3, the DNA is TGTGCCAGCTCACCGCGGACTAGCGGGAGGTCCGATACGCAGTATTTT.

V gene TRBV6-1 combines with J gene TRBJ2-5, with D possibly matching TRBD2 (7 bases). The CDR3 runs to 15 residues. Germline V gene sequence: CDR1 MNHNS, CDR2 SASEGT. Trimming pared 5 bases from V and 4 bases from J, leaving 17 bases between. This CDR3 is CASSRGQGGRETQYF. In nucleotides, the CDR3 is TGTGCCAGCAGTCGGGGGCAGGGAGGGAGAGAGACCCAGTACTTC.